These T cell receptor beta chains were read from a single sample in a study of blood T cells in healthy people across ages. TCRdb itself ran the 5' RACE reads through MiXCR, one entry per CDR3 protein. In the table there are almost 1 million distinct CDR3 sequences, 51% of which are singletons. Source material: blood. Every receptor here comes from a woman aged 55-69 years in good health. Both conserved end residues are part of each CDR3. A D gene is named only where the DNA matches it firmly. Clone size is shown for a subset of rows, as once, few, many or a class of expanded clone.

TRBV7-3	TRBJ2-3	NA	NA	TGTGCCAGCAGCTTATCCCCAGGAACTAGCACAGATACGCAGTATTTT	CASSLSPGTSTDTQYF
TRBV6-9	TRBJ2-3	TRBD2	NA	TGTGCCAGTAGTGACGGTACTAGCGGAACTGGTGGCACAGATACGCAGTATTTT	CASSDGTSGTGGTDTQYF
TRBV4-1	TRBJ2-7	NA	NA	TGCGCCAGCAGCCAAGATTTCCCGGGCTCCTACGAGCAGTACTTC	CASSQDFPGSYEQYF
TRBV28	TRBJ1-5	TRBD1	few	TGTGCCAGCAGTATATTGGGACAGGGAAGTCAGCCCCAGCATTTT	CASSILGQGSQPQHF
TRBV7-2	TRBJ2-7	TRBD1	few	TGTGCCAGCAGCTTAGTCAGCGGGACAGGGACGTACGAGCAGTACTTC	CASSLVSGTGTYEQYF
TRBV7-2	TRBJ2-1	TRBD2	NA	TGTGCCAGCAGCTTAGCGGGACTAGCGAATTACAATGAGCAGTTCTTC	CASSLAGLANYNEQFF
TRBV20-1	TRBJ2-7	TRBD2	NA	TGCAGTGCTAGAGATGGAACTAGCGGCTACGAGCAGTACTTC	CSARDGTSGYEQYF
TRBV20-1	TRBJ2-5	NA	NA	TGCAGTGCTAGATTCGGTGTCCAAGAGACCCAGTACTTC	CSARFGVQETQYF
TRBV27	TRBJ1-1	NA	NA	TGTGCCAGCAGTGATCCTAGAGTTGGAACTGAAGCTTTCTTT	CASSDPRVGTEAFF
TRBV7-2	TRBJ2-7	TRBD2	NA	TGTGCCAGCAGCTTATCGGCTAGCGGTTGGGATGAGCAGTACTTC	CASSLSASGWDEQYF
TRBV4-1	TRBJ2-3	NA	NA	TGCGCCAGCAGCCAAGGACAAACAGATACGCAGTATTTT	CASSQGQTDTQYF
TRBV2	TRBJ2-7	TRBD2	NA	TGTGCCAGCCACGGGGGGGATCCCCCCTACGAGCAGTACTTC	CASHGGDPPYEQYF
TRBV5-5	TRBJ2-5	NA	NA	TGTGCCAGCAGCCCTTCTCGCAGGGTCCAAGAGACCCAGTACTTC	CASSPSRRVQETQYF
TRBV7-2	TRBJ1-1	NA	NA	TGTACCAGCAGCCGCTGGACGGCGATGAACACTGAAGCTTTCTTT	CTSSRWTAMNTEAFF
TRBV7-9	TRBJ2-2	TRBD2	once	TGTGCCAGCAGCAACGGACTAGCGGGATATCACGGGGAGCTGTTTTTT	CASSNGLAGYHGELFF
TRBV29-1	TRBJ1-4	NA	NA	TGCAGCGTTGGATACCTCGGTGAAAAACTGTTTTTT	CSVGYLGEKLFF
TRBV7-2	TRBJ1-2	NA	NA	TGTGCCAGCAGCTTCTCAGCCCAGGGCTACACCTTC	CASSFSAQGYTF
TRBV10-3	TRBJ2-5	TRBD2	NA	TGTGCCACCCAACCTCAGGGACTAGCGGGAGGAGTGGTCCAGTACTTC	CATQPQGLAGGVVQYF
TRBV20-1	TRBJ1-5	NA	NA	TGCAGTGCCGTAAAATGGGGGGGATCTACTAATCAGCCCCAGCATTTT	CSAVKWGGSTNQPQHF
TRBV7-8	TRBJ1-5	NA	NA	TGTGCCAGCAGCTTAGAATCGAGGCAGGGGTTTCAGCCCCAGCATTTT	CASSLESRQGFQPQHF